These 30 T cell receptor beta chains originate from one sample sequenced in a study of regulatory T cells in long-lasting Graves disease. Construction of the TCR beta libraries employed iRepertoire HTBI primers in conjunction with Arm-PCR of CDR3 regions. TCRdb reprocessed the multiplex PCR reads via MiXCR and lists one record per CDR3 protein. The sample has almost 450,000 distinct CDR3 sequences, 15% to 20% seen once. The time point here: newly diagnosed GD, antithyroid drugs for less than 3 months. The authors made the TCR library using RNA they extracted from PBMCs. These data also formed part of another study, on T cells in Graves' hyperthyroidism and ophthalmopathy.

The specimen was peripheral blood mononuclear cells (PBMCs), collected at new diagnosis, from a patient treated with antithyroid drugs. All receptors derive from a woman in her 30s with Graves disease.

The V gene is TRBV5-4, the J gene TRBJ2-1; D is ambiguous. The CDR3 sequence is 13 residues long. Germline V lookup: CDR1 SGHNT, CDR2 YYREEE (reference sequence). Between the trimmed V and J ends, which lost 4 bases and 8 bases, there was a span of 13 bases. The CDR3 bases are TGTGCCAGCAGCCGAGCAGCAAGCGATGAGCAGTTCTTC. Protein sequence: CASSRAASDEQFF.

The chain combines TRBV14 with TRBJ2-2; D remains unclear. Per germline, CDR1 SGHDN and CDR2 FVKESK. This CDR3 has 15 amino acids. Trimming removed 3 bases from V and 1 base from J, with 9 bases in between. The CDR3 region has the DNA TGTGCCAGCAGCCAGGGTGTACAGAACACCGGGGAGCTGTTTTTT. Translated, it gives CASSQGVQNTGELFF.

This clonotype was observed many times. In DNA form, the CDR3 reads TGTGCCAGCAGCTTGAGGGCAGATCACACTGAAGCTTTCTTT. It translates to CASSLRADHTEAFF. V is TRBV12-3 or TRBV12-4 and J is TRBJ1-1; D gene ambiguous. V gave up 6 bases and J gave up 3 bases, with 14 bases separating them. The CDR3 length is 14 residues.

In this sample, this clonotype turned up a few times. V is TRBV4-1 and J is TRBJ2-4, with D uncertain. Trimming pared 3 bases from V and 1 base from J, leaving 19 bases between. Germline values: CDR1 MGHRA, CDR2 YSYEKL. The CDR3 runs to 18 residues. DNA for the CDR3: TGCGCCAGCAGCCACCCCCCCGGCGGTCGGGTGGCCAAAAACATTCAGTACTTC. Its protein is CASSHPPGGRVAKNIQYF.

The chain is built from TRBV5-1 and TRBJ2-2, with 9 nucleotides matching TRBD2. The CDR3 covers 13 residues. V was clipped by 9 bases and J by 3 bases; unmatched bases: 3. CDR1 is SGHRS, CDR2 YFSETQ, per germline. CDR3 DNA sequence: TGCGCCACCAGACTAGCGGACACCGGGGAGCTGTTTTTT. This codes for CATRLADTGELFF.

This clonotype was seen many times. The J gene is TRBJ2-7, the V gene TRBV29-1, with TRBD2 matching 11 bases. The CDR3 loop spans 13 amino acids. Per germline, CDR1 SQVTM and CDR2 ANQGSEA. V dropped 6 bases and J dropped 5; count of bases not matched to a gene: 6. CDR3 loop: CSVTPGLADEQYF. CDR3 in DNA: TGCAGCGTAACCCCGGGACTAGCGGACGAGCAGTACTTC.

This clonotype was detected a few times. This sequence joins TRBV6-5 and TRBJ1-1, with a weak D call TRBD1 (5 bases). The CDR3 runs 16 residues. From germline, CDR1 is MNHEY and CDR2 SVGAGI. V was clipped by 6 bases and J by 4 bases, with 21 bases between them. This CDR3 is CASRDSGETRSTEAFF. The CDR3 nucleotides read TGTGCCAGCAGGGACTCGGGGGAAACAAGATCCACTGAAGCTTTCTTT.

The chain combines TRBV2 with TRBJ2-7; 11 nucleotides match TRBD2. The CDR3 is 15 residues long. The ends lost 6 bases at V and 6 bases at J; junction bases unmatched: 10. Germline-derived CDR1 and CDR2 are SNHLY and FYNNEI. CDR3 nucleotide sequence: TGTGCCAGCAGGTGGTCACTAGCGGGAGTAGTCGAGCAGTACTTC. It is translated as CASRWSLAGVVEQYF.

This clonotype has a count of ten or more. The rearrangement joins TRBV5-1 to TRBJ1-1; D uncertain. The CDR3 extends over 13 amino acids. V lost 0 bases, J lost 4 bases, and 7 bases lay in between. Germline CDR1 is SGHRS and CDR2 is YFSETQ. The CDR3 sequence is CASSLEKRTEAFF. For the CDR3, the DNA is TGCGCCAGCAGCTTGGAGAAGCGCACTGAAGCTTTCTTT.

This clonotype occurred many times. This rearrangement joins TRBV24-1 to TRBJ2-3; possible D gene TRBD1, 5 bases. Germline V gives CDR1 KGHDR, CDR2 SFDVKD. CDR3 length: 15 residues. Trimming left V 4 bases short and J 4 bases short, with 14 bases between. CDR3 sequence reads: CATSDYRTKADTQYF. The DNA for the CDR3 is TGTGCCACCAGTGACTACCGGACAAAGGCAGATACGCAGTATTTT.

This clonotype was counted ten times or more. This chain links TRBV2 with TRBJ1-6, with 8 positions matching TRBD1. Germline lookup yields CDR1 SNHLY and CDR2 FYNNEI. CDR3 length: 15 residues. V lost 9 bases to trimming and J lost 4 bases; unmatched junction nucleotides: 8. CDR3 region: CARREDRDYNSPLHF. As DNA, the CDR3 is TGTGCCAGACGGGAGGACAGGGATTATAATTCACCCCTCCACTTT. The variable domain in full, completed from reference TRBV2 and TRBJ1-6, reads EPEVTQTPSHQVTQMGQEVILRCVPISNHLYFYWYRQILGQKVEFLVSFYNNEISEKSEIFDDQFSVERPDGSNFTLKIRSTKLEDSAMYFCARREDRDYNSPLHFGNGTRLTVT.

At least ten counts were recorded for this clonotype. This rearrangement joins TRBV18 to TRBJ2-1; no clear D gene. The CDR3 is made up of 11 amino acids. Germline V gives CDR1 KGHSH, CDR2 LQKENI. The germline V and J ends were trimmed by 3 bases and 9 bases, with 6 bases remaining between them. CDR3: CASSPQSEQFF. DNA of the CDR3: TGTGCCAGCTCACCGCAAAGTGAGCAGTTCTTC.

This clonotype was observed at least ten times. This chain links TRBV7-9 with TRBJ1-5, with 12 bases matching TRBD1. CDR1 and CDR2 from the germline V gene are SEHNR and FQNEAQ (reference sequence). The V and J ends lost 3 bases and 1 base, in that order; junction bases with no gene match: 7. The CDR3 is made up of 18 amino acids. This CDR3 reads CASSFGTGGLWSNQPQHF. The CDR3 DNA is TGTGCCAGCAGCTTTGGGACAGGGGGCTTGTGGAGCAATCAGCCCCAGCATTTT.

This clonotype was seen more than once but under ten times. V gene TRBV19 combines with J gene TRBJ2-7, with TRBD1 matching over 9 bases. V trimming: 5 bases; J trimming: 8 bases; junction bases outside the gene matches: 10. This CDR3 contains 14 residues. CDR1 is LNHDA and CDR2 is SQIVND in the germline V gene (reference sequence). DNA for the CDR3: TGTGCCAGTAGTGTAGGACAGGGGCCGGACAAGCAGTACTTC. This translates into CASSVGQGPDKQYF. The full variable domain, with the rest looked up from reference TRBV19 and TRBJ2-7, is DGGITQSPKYLFRKEGQNVTLSCEQNLNHDAMYWYRQDPGQGLRLIYYSQIVNDFQKGDIAEGYSVSREKKESFPLTVTSAQKNPTAFYLCASSVGQGPDKQYFGPGTRLTVT.

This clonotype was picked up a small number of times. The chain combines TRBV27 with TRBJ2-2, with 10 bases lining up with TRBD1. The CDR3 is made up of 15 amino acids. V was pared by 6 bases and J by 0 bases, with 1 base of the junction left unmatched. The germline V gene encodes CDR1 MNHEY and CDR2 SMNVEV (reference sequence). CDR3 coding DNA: TGTGCCAGCAGCGGACAGGGGGCGAACACCGGGGAGCTGTTTTTT. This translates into CASSGQGANTGELFF.

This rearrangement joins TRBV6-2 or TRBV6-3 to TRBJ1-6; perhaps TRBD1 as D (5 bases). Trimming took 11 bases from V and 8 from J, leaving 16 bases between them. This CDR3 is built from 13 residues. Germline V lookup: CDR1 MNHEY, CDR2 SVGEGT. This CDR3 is CACRVREDSPLHF. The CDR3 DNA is TGTGCCTGCCGGGTCAGGGAGGATTCACCCCTCCACTTT.

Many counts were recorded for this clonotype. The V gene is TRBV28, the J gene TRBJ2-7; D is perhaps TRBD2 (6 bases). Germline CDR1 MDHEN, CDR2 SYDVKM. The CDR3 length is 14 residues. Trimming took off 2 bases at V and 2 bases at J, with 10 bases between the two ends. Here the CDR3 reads CASSLGGVTYEQYF. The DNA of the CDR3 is TGTGCCAGCAGTTTAGGCGGGGTCACCTACGAGCAGTACTTC. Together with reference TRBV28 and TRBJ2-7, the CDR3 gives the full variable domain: DVKVTQSSRYLVKRTGEKVFLECVQDMDHENMFWYRQDPGLGLRLIYFSYDVKMKEKGDIPEGYSVSREKKERFSLILESASTNQTSMYLCASSLGGVTYEQYFGPGTRLTVT.

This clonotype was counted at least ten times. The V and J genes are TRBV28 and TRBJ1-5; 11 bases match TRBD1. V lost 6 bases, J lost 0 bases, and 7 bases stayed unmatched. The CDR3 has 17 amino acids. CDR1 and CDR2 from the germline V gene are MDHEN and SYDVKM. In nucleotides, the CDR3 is TGTGCCAGCAGGCGCGGACAGGGGGCGGGTAGCAATCAGCCCCAGCATTTT. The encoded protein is CASRRGQGAGSNQPQHF.

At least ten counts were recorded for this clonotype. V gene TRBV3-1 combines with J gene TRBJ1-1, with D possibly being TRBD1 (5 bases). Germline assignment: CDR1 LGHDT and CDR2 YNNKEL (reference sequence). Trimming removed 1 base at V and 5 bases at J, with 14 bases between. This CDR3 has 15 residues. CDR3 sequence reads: CASSQGVRGKTEAFF. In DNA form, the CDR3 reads TGTGCCAGCAGCCAAGGGGTAAGGGGTAAGACTGAAGCTTTCTTT.

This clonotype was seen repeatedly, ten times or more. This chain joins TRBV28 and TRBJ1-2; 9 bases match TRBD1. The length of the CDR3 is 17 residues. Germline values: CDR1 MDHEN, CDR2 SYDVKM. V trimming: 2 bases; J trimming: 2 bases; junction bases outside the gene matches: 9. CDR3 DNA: TGTGCCAGCAGTTTAGCCGGGACAGGGTCGTTCAACTATGGCTACACCTTC. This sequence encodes CASSLAGTGSFNYGYTF.

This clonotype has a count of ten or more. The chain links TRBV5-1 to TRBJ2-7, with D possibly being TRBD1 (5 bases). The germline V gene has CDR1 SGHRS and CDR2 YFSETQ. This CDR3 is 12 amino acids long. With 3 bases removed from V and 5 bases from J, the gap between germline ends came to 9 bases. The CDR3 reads CASSSNRNEQYF. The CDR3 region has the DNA TGCGCCAGCAGCTCGAACAGGAACGAGCAGTACTTC.

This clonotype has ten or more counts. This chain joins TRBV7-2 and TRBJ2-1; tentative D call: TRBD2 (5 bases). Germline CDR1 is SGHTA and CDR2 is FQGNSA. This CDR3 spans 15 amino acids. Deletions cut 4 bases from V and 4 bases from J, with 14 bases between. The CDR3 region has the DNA TGTGCCAGCAGCTCACCCCGGGAACGGTACAATGAGCAGTTCTTC. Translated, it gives CASSSPRERYNEQFF.

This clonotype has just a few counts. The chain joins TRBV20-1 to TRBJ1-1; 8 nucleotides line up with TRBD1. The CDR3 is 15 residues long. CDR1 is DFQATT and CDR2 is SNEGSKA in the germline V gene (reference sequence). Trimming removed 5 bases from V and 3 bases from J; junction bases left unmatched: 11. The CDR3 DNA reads TGCAGTGCTCCGGCCCCGACAGGGGCCTACACTGAAGCTTTCTTT. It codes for CSAPAPTGAYTEAFF.

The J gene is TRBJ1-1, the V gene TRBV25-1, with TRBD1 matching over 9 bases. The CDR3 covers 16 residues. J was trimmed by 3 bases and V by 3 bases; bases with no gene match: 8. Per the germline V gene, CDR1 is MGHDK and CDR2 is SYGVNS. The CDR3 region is CASSEDRGGSYTEAFF. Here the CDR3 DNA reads TGTGCCAGCAGTGAGGACAGGGGTGGATCGTACACTGAAGCTTTCTTT.

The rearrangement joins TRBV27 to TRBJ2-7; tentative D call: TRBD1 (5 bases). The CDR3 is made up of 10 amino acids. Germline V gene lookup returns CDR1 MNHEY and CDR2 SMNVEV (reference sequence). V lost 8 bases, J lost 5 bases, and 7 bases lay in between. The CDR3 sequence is CASGANEQYF. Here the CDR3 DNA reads TGTGCCAGCGGGGCGAACGAGCAGTACTTC.

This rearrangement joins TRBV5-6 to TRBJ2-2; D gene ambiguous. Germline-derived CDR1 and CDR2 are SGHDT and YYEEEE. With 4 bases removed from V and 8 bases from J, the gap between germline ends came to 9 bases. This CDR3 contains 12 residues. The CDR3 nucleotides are TGTGCCAGCAGCAGAGGAGCGGGGGAGCTGTTTTTT. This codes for CASSRGAGELFF.

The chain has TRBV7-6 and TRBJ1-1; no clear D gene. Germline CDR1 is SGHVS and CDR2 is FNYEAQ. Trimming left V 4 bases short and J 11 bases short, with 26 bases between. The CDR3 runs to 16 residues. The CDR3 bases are TGTGCCAGCAGCTCCCCCATATCTGGAGCCTTGAAGCCGGCTTTCTTT. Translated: CASSSPISGALKPAFF.

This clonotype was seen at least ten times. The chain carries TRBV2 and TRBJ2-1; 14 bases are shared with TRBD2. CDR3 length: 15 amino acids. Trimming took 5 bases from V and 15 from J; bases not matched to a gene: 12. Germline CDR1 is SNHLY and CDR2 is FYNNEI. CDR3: CASSPPTSGREGRFF. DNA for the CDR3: TGTGCCAGCAGTCCGCCGACTAGCGGGAGGGAAGGGAGGTTCTTC.

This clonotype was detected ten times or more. In nucleotides, the CDR3 is TGCAGTGCCCCGCGGGGGGCCACTGAAGCTTTCTTT. Amino acid sequence: CSAPRGATEAFF. The chain couples TRBV20-1 to TRBJ1-1; possibly TRBD1 for D (6 bases). V lost 6 bases, J lost 4 bases, and 12 bases lay in between. This CDR3 has 12 amino acids. Germline CDR1 and CDR2: DFQATT and SNEGSKA (reference sequence).

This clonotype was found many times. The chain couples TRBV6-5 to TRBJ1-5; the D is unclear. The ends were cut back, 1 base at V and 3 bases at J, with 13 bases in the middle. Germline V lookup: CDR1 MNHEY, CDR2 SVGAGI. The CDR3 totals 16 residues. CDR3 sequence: CASSYLGPAINQPQHF. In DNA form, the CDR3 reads TGTGCCAGCAGTTACTTAGGACCTGCAATCAATCAGCCCCAGCATTTT.